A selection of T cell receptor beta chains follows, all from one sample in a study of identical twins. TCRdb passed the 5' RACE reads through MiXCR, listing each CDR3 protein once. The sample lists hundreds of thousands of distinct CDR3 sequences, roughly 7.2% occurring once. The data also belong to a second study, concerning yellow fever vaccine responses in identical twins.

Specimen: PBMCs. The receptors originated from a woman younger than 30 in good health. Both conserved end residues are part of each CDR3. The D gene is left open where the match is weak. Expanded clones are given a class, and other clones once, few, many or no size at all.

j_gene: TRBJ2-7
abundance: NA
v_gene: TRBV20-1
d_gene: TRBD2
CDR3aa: CSATGLATPYEQYF
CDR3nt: TGCAGTGCTACGGGACTAGCGACCCCCTACGAGCAGTACTTC

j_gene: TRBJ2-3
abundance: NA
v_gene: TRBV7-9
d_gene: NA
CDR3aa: CASSFGYGTTDTQYF
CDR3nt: TGTGCCAGCAGCTTTGGATACGGTACCACAGATACGCAGTATTTT

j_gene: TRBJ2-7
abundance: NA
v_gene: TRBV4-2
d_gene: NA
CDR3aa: CASSQNRADEQYF
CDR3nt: TGTGCCAGCAGCCAAAACAGGGCTGACGAGCAGTACTTC

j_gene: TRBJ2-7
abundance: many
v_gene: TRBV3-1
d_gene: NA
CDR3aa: CASSQGDEQYF
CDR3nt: TGTGCCAGCAGCCAGGGCGACGAGCAGTACTTC

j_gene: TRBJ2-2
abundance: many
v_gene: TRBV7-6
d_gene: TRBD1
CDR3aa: CASSLQGAPGELFF
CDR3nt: TGTGCCAGCAGCTTACAGGGGGCTCCCGGGGAGCTGTTTTTT

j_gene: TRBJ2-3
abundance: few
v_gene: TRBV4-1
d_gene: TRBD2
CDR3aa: CASSLLPQRGGTDTQYF
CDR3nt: TGCGCCAGCAGCCTCCTCCCCCAGCGGGGGGGTACAGATACGCAGTATTTT

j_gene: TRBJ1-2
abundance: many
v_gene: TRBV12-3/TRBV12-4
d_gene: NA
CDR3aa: CASSLGLTPYGYTF
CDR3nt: TGTGCCAGCAGCTTAGGCCTTACCCCATATGGCTACACCTTC

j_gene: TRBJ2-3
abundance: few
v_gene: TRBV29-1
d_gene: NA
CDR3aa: CSVQGGTVGRTDTQYF
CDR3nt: TGCAGCGTTCAAGGGGGTACAGTCGGACGCACAGATACGCAGTATTTT

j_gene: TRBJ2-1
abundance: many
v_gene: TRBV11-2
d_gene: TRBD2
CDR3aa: CASSSLGTSGRNEQFF
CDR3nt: TGTGCCAGCAGCTCCCTAGGGACTAGCGGGAGAAATGAGCAGTTCTTC

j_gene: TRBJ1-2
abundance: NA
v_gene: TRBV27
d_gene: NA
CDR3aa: CASSPMAGGYTF
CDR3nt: TGTGCCAGCAGCCCTATGGCCGGTGGCTACACCTTC

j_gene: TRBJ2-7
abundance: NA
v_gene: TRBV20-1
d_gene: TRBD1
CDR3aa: CSASPGQTYEQYF
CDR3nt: TGCAGTGCTAGCCCGGGACAGACCTACGAGCAGTACTTC

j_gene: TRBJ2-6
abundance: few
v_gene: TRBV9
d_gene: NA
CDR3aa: CASSVALRGSGANVLTF
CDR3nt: TGTGCCAGCAGCGTAGCTCTGAGGGGGTCGGGGGCCAACGTCCTGACTTTC

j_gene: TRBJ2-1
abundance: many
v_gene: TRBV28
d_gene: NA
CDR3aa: CASSILSSYNEQFF
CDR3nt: TGTGCCAGCAGCATATTAAGCTCCTACAATGAGCAGTTCTTC

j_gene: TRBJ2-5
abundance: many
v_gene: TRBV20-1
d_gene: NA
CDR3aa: CSASGFQETQYF
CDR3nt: TGCAGTGCTTCGGGGTTCCAAGAGACCCAGTACTTC

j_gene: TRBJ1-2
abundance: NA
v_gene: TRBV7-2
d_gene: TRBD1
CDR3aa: CASSIGQGAGYTF
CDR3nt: TGTGCCAGCAGCATCGGACAGGGGGCTGGCTACACCTTC

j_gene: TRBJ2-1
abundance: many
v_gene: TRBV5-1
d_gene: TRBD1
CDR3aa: CASSPGQGAYNEQFF
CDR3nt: TGTGCCAGCAGCCCGGGACAGGGGGCCTACAATGAGCAGTTCTTC

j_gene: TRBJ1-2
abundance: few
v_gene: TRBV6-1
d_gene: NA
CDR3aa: CASSEWGGSGDTF
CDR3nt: TGTGCCAGCAGTGAATGGGGGGGCTCGGGGGATACCTTC

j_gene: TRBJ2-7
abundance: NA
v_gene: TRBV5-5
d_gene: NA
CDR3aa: CASSPPGAHYEQYF
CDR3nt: TGTGCCAGCAGCCCCCCGGGGGCTCACTACGAGCAGTACTTC

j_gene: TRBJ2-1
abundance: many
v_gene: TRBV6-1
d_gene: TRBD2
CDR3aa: CASRNPPSSGGRYNEQFF
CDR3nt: TGTGCCAGCAGAAATCCCCCGTCTAGCGGGGGCCGCTACAATGAGCAGTTCTTC

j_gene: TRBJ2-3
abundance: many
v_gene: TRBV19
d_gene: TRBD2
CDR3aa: CASRAIGTSGNTDTQYF
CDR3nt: TGTGCCAGTAGGGCGATTGGGACTAGCGGGAACACAGATACGCAGTATTTT

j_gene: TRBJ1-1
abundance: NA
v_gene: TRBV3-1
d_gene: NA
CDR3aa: CASSQGTGHAEAFF
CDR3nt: TGTGCCAGCAGCCAAGGGACCGGCCACGCTGAAGCTTTCTTT

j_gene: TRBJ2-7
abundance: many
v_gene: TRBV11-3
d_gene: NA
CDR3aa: CASSLTRPYYEQYF
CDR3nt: TGTGCCAGCAGCTTAACCCGGCCTTACTACGAGCAGTACTTC

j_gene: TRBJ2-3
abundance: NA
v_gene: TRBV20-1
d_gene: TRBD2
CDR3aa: CSARVGVAGASTDTQYF
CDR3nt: TGCAGTGCTAGAGTTGGGGTAGCGGGAGCTAGCACAGATACGCAGTATTTT

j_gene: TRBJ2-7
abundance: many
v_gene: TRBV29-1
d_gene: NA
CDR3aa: CSVESPDAGDLNEQYF
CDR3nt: TGCAGCGTTGAATCACCGGATGCCGGCGACTTGAACGAGCAGTACTTC

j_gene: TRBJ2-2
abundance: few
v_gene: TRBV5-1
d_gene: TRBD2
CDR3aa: CASSPSSGSTSGELFF
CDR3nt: TGCGCCAGCAGCCCATCTAGCGGGAGTACATCTGGGGAGCTGTTTTTT

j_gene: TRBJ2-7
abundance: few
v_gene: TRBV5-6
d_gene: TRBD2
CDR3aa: CASSFPGTSGSYEQYF
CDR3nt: TGTGCCAGCAGCTTTCCCGGGACTAGCGGGAGTTACGAGCAGTACTTC

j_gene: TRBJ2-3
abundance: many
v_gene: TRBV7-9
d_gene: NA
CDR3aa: CASSSRGSTDTQYF
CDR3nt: TGTGCCAGCAGCTCACGGGGGAGCACAGATACGCAGTATTTT

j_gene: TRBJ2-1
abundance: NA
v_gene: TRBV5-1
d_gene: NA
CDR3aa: CASSSGRGSSYNEQFF
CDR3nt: TGCGCCAGCAGCTCCGGCCGGGGGAGCTCCTACAATGAGCAGTTCTTC

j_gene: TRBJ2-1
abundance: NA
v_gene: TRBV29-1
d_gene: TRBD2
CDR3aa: CSVGTSGRFNEQFF
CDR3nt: TGCAGCGTGGGGACTAGCGGGAGGTTTAATGAGCAGTTCTTC

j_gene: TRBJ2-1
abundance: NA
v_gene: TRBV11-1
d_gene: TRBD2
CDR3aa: CASSDEWGGTSGGVYNEQFF
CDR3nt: TGTGCCAGCAGCGACGAATGGGGGGGGACCAGCGGAGGGGTCTACAATGAGCAGTTCTTC

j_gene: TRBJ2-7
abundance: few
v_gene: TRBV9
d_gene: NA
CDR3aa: CASSVEGVPGYEQYF
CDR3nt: TGTGCCAGCAGCGTCGAAGGGGTTCCAGGCTACGAGCAGTACTTC

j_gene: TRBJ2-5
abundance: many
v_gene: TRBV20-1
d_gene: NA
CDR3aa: CSARASGLQETQYF
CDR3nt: TGCAGTGCTAGAGCTTCGGGACTGCAAGAGACCCAGTACTTC

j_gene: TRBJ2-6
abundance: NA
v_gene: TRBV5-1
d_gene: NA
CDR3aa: CASSLGVFGSGANVLTF
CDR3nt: TGCGCCAGCAGCTTGGGCGTTTTTGGCTCTGGGGCCAACGTCCTGACTTTC

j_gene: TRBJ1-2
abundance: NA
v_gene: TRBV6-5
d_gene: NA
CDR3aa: CASSSRTDPSNYGYTF
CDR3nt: TGTGCCAGCAGTTCCAGGACAGATCCTTCTAACTATGGCTACACCTTC

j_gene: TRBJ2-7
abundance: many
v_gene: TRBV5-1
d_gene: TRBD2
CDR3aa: CASSTSGSFNEQYF
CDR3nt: TGCGCCAGCAGTACCAGCGGGAGCTTCAACGAGCAGTACTTC

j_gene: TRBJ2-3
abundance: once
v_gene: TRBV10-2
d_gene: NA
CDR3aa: CASSPVFWTDTQYF
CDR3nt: TGCGCCAGCAGTCCTGTCTTTTGGACAGATACGCAGTATTTT

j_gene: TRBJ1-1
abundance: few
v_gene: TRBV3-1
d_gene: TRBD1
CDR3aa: CASSHTIWTGKNTEAFF
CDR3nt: TGTGCCAGCAGCCACACCATCTGGACAGGGAAGAACACTGAAGCTTTCTTT

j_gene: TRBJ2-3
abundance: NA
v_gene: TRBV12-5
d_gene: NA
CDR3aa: CASGLVVSGLLGTDTQYF
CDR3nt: TGTGCTAGTGGTTTGGTCGTCTCGGGACTGCTTGGCACAGATACGCAGTATTTT

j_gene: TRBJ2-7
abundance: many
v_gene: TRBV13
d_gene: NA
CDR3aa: CASSSPTDYEQYF
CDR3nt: TGTGCCAGCAGCTCCCCGACGGACTACGAGCAGTACTTC

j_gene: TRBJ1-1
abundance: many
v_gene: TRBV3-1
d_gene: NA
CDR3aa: CASSQDWPRLRNTEAFF
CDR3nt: TGTGCCAGCAGCCAAGATTGGCCGCGGCTACGTAACACTGAAGCTTTCTTT

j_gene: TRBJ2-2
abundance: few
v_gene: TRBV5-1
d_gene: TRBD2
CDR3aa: CASSSGGSGRAGTGELFF
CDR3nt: TGCGCCAGCAGCTCTGGCGGTAGCGGGAGGGCCGGAACCGGGGAGCTGTTTTTT

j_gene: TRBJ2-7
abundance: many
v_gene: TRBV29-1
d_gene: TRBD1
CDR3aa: CSVDRTGVRGEQYF
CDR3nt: TGCAGCGTTGACCGGACAGGGGTGCGTGGGGAGCAGTACTTC

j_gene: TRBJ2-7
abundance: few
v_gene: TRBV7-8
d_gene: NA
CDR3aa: CASSLSRLPNEQYF
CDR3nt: TGTGCCAGCAGCTTATCGCGACTCCCCAACGAGCAGTACTTC

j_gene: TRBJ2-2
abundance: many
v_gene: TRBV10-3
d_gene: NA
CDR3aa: CAISDPGRSNTGELFF
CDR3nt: TGTGCCATCAGTGACCCGGGACGGTCGAACACCGGGGAGCTGTTTTTT

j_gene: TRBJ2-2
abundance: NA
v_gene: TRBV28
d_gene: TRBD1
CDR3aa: CASSQGTAWLFF
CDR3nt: TGTGCCAGCAGTCAAGGGACAGCCTGGCTGTTTTTT

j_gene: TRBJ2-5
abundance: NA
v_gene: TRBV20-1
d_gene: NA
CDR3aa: CSARGGAISRGETQYF
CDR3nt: TGCAGTGCTAGAGGAGGGGCTATCAGCCGGGGGGAGACCCAGTACTTC

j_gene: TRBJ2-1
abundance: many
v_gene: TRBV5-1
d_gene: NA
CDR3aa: CASSLIPGSEQFF
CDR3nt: TGCGCCAGCAGCTTGATCCCCGGGAGTGAGCAGTTCTTC

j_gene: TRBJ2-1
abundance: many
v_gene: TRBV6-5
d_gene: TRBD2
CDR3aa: CASSYPGLAANEQFF
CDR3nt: TGTGCCAGCAGTTACCCTGGACTAGCGGCGAATGAGCAGTTCTTC

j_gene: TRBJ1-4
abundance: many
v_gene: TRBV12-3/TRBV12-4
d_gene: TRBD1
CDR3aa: CASRLGTGGEKLFF
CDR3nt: TGTGCCAGCAGACTCGGGACAGGCGGTGAAAAACTGTTTTTT

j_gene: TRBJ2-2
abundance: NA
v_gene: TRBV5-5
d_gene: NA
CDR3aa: CASSLDLGGNTGELFF
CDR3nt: TGTGCCAGCAGCTTGGATCTGGGAGGGAACACCGGGGAGCTGTTTTTT

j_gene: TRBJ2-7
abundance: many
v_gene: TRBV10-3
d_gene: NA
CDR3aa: CAISESGKKAYEQYF
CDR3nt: TGTGCCATCAGTGAGTCTGGGAAAAAGGCCTACGAGCAGTACTTC

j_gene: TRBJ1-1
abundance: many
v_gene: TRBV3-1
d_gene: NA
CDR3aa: CASSPRQVGTEAFF
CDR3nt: TGTGCCAGCAGCCCCCGGCAGGTAGGGACTGAAGCTTTCTTT

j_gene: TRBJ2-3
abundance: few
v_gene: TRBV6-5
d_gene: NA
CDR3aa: CASSWGLTDTQYF
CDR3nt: TGTGCCAGCAGTTGGGGACTCACAGATACGCAGTATTTT

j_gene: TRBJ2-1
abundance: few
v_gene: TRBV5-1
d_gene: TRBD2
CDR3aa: CASSPQGLAGNNEQFF
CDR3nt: TGCGCCAGCAGCCCCCAGGGACTAGCGGGCAACAATGAGCAGTTCTTC

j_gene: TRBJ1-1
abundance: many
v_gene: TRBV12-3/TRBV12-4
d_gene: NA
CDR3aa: CASSGGVDTEAFF
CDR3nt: TGTGCCAGCAGTGGGGGCGTGGACACTGAAGCTTTCTTT